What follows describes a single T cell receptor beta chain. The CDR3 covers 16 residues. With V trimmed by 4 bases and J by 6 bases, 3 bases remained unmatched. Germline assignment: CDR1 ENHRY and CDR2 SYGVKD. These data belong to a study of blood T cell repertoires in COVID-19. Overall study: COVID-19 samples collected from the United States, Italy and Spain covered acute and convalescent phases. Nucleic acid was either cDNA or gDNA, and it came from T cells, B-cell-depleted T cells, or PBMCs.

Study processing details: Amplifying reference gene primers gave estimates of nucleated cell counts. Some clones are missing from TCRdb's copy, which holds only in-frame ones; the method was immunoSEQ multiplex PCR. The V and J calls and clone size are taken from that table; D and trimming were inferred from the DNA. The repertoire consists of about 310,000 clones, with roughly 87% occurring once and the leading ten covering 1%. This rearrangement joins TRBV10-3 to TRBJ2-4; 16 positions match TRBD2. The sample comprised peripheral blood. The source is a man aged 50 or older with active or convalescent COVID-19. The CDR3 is CAISVGTSGGANIQYF. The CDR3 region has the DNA TGTGCCATCAGTGTCGGGACTAGCGGGGGGGCAAACATTCAGTACTTC.